This TCR beta chain appears in the sequencing data of a study of radiotherapy plus CTLA-4 blockade in lung cancer. In the study overall: In about 20% of patients, objective responses were seen; around 31% had disease control.

TCRdb's table, derived via immunoSEQ multiplex PCR, lists solely in-frame clones and lacks some. The repertoire holds tens of thousands of clones, with 70% to 80% as singletons. Study-wide points: Among reported predictors of response, early blood T cell clone dynamics with interferon-beta performed best. Expansion in blood of tumor-derived TCR clones was seen after radiotherapy plus ipilimumab.

Details on this clone: Its cognate antigen is unknown.

The CDR3 runs to 16 residues. CDR1 and CDR2 (germline): MNHEY, SVGAGI. V was clipped by 0 bases and J by 3 bases; unmatched bases: 5. Patients had chemo-refractory metastatic non-small-cell lung cancer and received focal radiation plus CTLA-4 blockade that used ipilimumab. V and J are TRBV6-5 and TRBJ2-1, with 7 positions matching TRBD2. The source is a human donor with non-small cell lung cancer who had a complete response to radiotherapy plus ipilimumab. Sequences were derived from peripheral blood, sampled from a patient treated with radiotherapy plus ipilimumab. This chain's CDR3 is CASSYSRDYIYNEQFF. The DNA for the CDR3 is TGTGCCAGCAGTTACTCGAGGGACTACATCTACAATGAGCAGTTCTTC.